This paragraph covers one TCR beta chain sequence. The data are from a study of shared clonotypes between healthy human individuals. Study information: Each donor contributed plates that comprised three CD4 naive, three CD4 memory, two CD8 naive and one CD8 memory.

The germline V gene has CDR1 SQVTM and CDR2 ANQGSEA. The CDR3 runs to 12 residues. The V and J ends lost 5 bases and 4 bases respectively, with 9 bases between them. Per the study methods: Filtering differed for immunoSEQ, which gave only junction sequences without quality scores. Data came from immunoSEQ multiplex PCR; TCRdb stores just in-frame clones and leaves some out. D and trimming were read from the DNA, whereas the V and J calls and clone size are those reported in that table. The table includes over 1.5 million clones, 95% to 99% detected once. The gene calls are TRBV29-1 and TRBJ2-1; D ambiguous. The sequence was obtained from a man younger than 40 in good health. Sequenced material: naive CD4+ T cells sorted from blood. The subset denotes: CD45RA+ positively selected. CDR3 bases: TGCAGCGTTACCCTTAGTTACAATGAGCAGTTCTTC. It encodes CSVTLSYNEQFF.